Listed here are 21 T cell receptor beta chains from one sample, sequenced in a study of cytomegalovirus exposure and HLA in healthy donors. A multiplex PCR was run with 60 Vbeta primers and 13 Jbeta primers. Some clones are missing from TCRdb's copy, which holds only in-frame ones; the method was immunoSEQ multiplex PCR. The sample has about 83,000 clones; 78% are singletons. The sample was PBMCs. These receptor sequences come from a man aged 18 to 29 in good health and CMV-seropositive.

The chain has TRBV6-1 and TRBJ2-7; 8 bases are shared with TRBD2. Germline CDR1 is MNHNS and CDR2 is SASEGT. Trimming cost V 6 bases and J 1 base; bases outside gene matches: 8. The CDR3 consists of 15 residues. CDR3 DNA sequence: TGTGCCAGCAGCGGTTCAACTAGCGGATCCTACGAGCAGTACTTC. This codes for CASSGSTSGSYEQYF.

This clone was counted a few times. The rearrangement uses TRBV19 and TRBJ1-2; 8 bases line up with TRBD1. Germline lookup yields CDR1 LNHDA and CDR2 SQIVND (reference sequence). The length of the CDR3 is 13 residues. The V segment lost 4 bases and the J segment 4 bases; nucleotides outside the gene matches: 2. Here the CDR3 reads CASSTGQGYGYTF. CDR3 coding DNA: TGTGCCAGTAGTACTGGACAGGGCTATGGCTACACCTTC.

This chain joins TRBV11-2 and TRBJ2-7; 13 nucleotides align to TRBD2. The CDR3 is 16 amino acids. CDR1 SGHAT and CDR2 FQNNGV come from the germline V gene. The J segment lost 6 bases and the V segment lost 0 bases, leaving 5 bases of the junction unmatched. Here the CDR3 DNA reads TGTGCCAGCAGCTTAGATCGAGGGACTAGCGGGATCGAGCAGTACTTC. This translates into CASSLDRGTSGIEQYF.

V gene TRBV2 combines with J gene TRBJ2-3; 7 nucleotides align to TRBD2. Germline V CDR1 and CDR2: SNHLY, FYNNEI. Trimming cost V 0 bases and J 2 bases; bases outside gene matches: 8. The CDR3 sequence is 17 residues long. The CDR3 DNA sequence: TGTGCCAGCAGTGAAGCGCTTCCAGCGGGGTCCACAGATACGCAGTATTTT. Protein: CASSEALPAGSTDTQYF.

The V gene is TRBV6-1, the J gene TRBJ2-7; TRBD1 matches at 7 bases. This CDR3 has 14 amino acids. Germline loops: CDR1 MNHNS, CDR2 SASEGT. J was trimmed by 7 bases and V by 3 bases; bases with no gene match: 9. The CDR3 bases are TGTGCCAGCAGTGACCGCGCGACGACAGGGGAGCAGTACTTC. Its translation: CASSDRATTGEQYF.

The V call is TRBV5-1, the J call TRBJ1-4, with D possibly matching TRBD1 (6 bases). The CDR3 runs 14 residues. Trimming took off 0 bases at V and 5 bases at J, with 8 bases between the two ends. The germline V gene has CDR1 SGHRS and CDR2 YFSETQ. CDR3 region: CASSLDRENEKLFF. The CDR3 nucleotides are TGCGCCAGCAGCTTGGACAGGGAGAATGAAAAACTGTTTTTT.

This sequence joins TRBV27 and TRBJ1-2; D may be TRBD1 (6 bases). There are 12 residues in the CDR3. The ends were cut back, 3 bases at V and 7 bases at J, with 9 bases in the middle. Germline V gene data show CDR1 as MNHEY and CDR2 as SMNVEV (reference sequence). The chain's CDR3 is CASSFRGGGYTF. The CDR3 DNA sequence: TGTGCCAGCAGTTTCAGGGGCGGTGGCTACACCTTC.

The rearrangement uses TRBV19 and TRBJ1-5, with D possibly matching TRBD1 (5 bases). V dropped 8 bases and J dropped 2 bases, with 10 bases sitting between them. This CDR3 comprises 13 residues. Germline V gene lookup returns CDR1 LNHDA and CDR2 SQIVND (reference sequence). Here the CDR3 DNA reads TGTGCCAGTTCAGGGTTCGGCAATCAGCCCCAGCATTTT. This gives the protein CASSGFGNQPQHF.

The chain carries TRBV6-1 and TRBJ2-1; 7 positions match TRBD1. Per germline, CDR1 MNHNS and CDR2 SASEGT. This CDR3 has 16 residues. V trimming: 3 bases; J trimming: 5 bases; junction bases outside the gene matches: 10. CDR3 region: CASSERTGQADNEQFF. In DNA form, the CDR3 reads TGTGCCAGCAGTGAGCGGACAGGACAGGCGGACAATGAGCAGTTCTTC.

The chain's CDR3 is CASSFTENTEAFF. CDR3 coding DNA: TGTGCCAGCAGCTTTACAGAGAACACTGAAGCTTTCTTT. The rearrangement links TRBV7-6 to TRBJ1-1; unclear D gene. Between the trimmed V and J ends, which lost 3 bases and 1 base, there was a span of 6 bases. Germline V gene data show CDR1 as SGHVS and CDR2 as FNYEAQ. This CDR3 is 13 amino acids long.

The rearrangement links TRBV28 to TRBJ1-1, with 7 bases that match TRBD1. The CDR3 covers 13 residues. Unmatched junction bases numbered 6, after V lost 6 bases and J lost 5 bases. In germline, CDR1 is MDHEN, CDR2 SYDVKM. The CDR3 sequence is CASSATGRTEAFF. The CDR3 nucleotides are TGTGCCAGCAGCGCGACAGGGCGGACTGAAGCTTTCTTT. Drawing the rest from reference TRBV28 and TRBJ1-1, the complete variable domain is DVKVTQSSRYLVKRTGEKVFLECVQDMDHENMFWYRQDPGLGLRLIYFSYDVKMKEKGDIPEGYSVSREKKERFSLILESASTNQTSMYLCASSATGRTEAFFGQGTRLTVV.

The chain uses TRBV5-4 and TRBJ1-2; D may be TRBD1 (5 bases). The CDR3 totals 11 residues. Germline V CDR1 and CDR2: SGHNT, YYREEE (reference sequence). V lost 4 bases to trimming and J lost 8 bases, with 9 bases between them. The CDR3 DNA is TGTGCCAGCAGCCAGGAGGGGGGCTACACCTTC. It encodes CASSQEGGYTF.

The rearrangement uses TRBV2 and TRBJ2-4; the D gene is possibly TRBD1 (6 bases). This CDR3 is built from 15 residues. V was trimmed by 10 bases and J by 3 bases, leaving 19 bases between them. Germline V gives CDR1 SNHLY, CDR2 FYNNEI. For the CDR3, the DNA is TGTGCCATGTCACAGGGTTCTCTTGTCAAAAACATTCAGTACTTC. This sequence encodes CAMSQGSLVKNIQYF.

V usage is TRBV5-1 and J usage is TRBJ2-4, with 12 bases that match TRBD2. The germline V gene has CDR1 SGHRS and CDR2 YFSETQ. The CDR3 sequence is 18 residues long. V trimming: 0 bases; J trimming: 5 bases; junction bases outside the gene matches: 9. The CDR3 DNA reads TGCGCCAGCAGCTTGGGGACTAGCGGGATACGGGTCGAAAACATTCAGTACTTC. Its translation is CASSLGTSGIRVENIQYF.

The sample holds a few counts of this clone. V and J are TRBV6-5 and TRBJ2-7, with 9 bases matching TRBD1. V shed 8 bases, J shed 4 bases, and the junction held 6 bases outside the gene matches. Germline loops: CDR1 MNHEY, CDR2 SVGAGI. The CDR3 contains 13 residues. The CDR3 protein is CASRKGQGYEQYF. CDR3 bases: TGTGCCAGCCGAAAGGGACAGGGATACGAGCAGTACTTC.

J is TRBJ2-1 and V is TRBV6-1; D is perhaps TRBD2 (6 bases). Per the germline V gene, CDR1 is MNHNS and CDR2 is SASEGT. V was trimmed by 5 bases and J by 5 bases, leaving 16 bases between them. CDR3 size: 15 residues. Here the CDR3 DNA reads TGTGCCAGCAGTTCCGGGCAGGGAGGCCACAATGAGCAGTTCTTC. This gives the protein CASSSGQGGHNEQFF.

The chain combines TRBV2 with TRBJ2-7; D unresolved. V was shortened by 5 bases and J by 6 bases, with 5 bases between the two germline ends. CDR3 length: 10 residues. The V gene's germline CDR1 is SNHLY and CDR2 FYNNEI. The CDR3 protein is CASSSIEQYF. The CDR3 nucleotides are TGTGCCAGCAGTTCCATCGAGCAGTACTTC.

Comment on this clone: In the same sample, other DNA sequences code for this CDR3. The chain joins TRBV5-1 to TRBJ2-7; unclear D gene. V was pared by 0 bases and J by 2 bases, with 6 bases between. This CDR3 contains 13 residues. Germline V gives CDR1 SGHRS, CDR2 YFSETQ. The CDR3 nucleotides read TGCGCCAGCAGCTTGGATTCAGCCTACGAGCAGTACTTC. It yields the protein CASSLDSAYEQYF.

This clone was detected once. J is TRBJ2-2 and V is TRBV9; no definite D call. This CDR3 region has 13 residues. V lost 2 bases to trimming and J lost 4 bases, with 6 bases between them. The germline V gene has CDR1 SGDLS and CDR2 YYNGEE. The CDR3, as DNA: TGTGCCAGCAGCGTGAGATTCACCGGGGAGCTGTTTTTT. Translated, it gives CASSVRFTGELFF.

This sequence joins TRBV6-5 and TRBJ2-2; 8 bases agree with TRBD1. The CDR3 sequence is 15 residues long. The V gene's germline CDR1 is MNHEY and CDR2 SVGAGI. Trimming took 4 bases from V and 5 from J; bases not matched to a gene: 6. CDR3 DNA: TGTGCCAGCAGTTCACACAGGGGGGTGACCGGGGAGCTGTTTTTT. This encodes CASSSHRGVTGELFF.

The chain joins TRBV13 to TRBJ1-1; no clear D gene. Germline loops: CDR1 PRHDT, CDR2 FYEKMQ (reference sequence). This CDR3 has 12 residues. V was trimmed by 2 bases and J by 7 bases, leaving 8 bases between them. The CDR3 is CASSLYRGEAFF. CDR3 nucleotides: TGTGCCAGCAGCTTATACCGGGGTGAAGCTTTCTTT.